The 16 T cell receptor beta chains presented below share a single source sample, sequenced in a study of blood T cell repertoires in COVID-19. Using immunoSEQ multiplex PCR, the repertoire was profiled, and TCRdb retains in-frame clones only, with some absent. This sample carries 200,000 to 250,000 clones, roughly 88% of them seen once, and the ten largest clones take more than 2%. The sample comprised PBMCs or T cells enriched from blood (not recorded which). Every receptor here comes from a woman aged 45-65 years who had recovered from COVID-19.

This clone was found a few times. The CDR3 reads CASSLGTGQTEAFF. The CDR3 coding sequence is TGTGCCAGCAGTTTAGGGACAGGGCAGACTGAAGCTTTCTTT. The chain recombines TRBV28 with TRBJ1-1; 9 bases are shared with TRBD1. The CDR3 contains 14 residues. Germline CDR1 and CDR2: MDHEN and SYDVKM. The trim removed 2 bases at V and 5 bases at J, leaving 3 bases unmatched.

The rearrangement joins TRBV21-1 to TRBJ1-5; the DNA was not used to check the table's D call, TRBD1. TRBV21-1 is labeled a pseudogene. The length of the CDR3 is 15 residues. CDR3: CASSKEPTGNQPQHF. The CDR3 bases are TGTGCCAGCAGCAAAGAACCGACAGGTAATCAGCCCCAGCATTTT.

V and J are TRBV4-1 and TRBJ1-1; D uncertain. Looked up from germline, CDR1 is MGHRA and CDR2 is YSYEKL. The CDR3 is made up of 14 amino acids. Trimming took off 4 bases at V and 1 base at J, with 10 bases between the two ends. The CDR3: CASSPPTGNTEAFF. DNA for the CDR3: TGCGCCAGCAGCCCTCCAACTGGGAACACTGAAGCTTTCTTT.

The V gene is TRBV12-3 or TRBV12-4, the J gene TRBJ1-4; D gene ambiguous. With 4 bases removed from V and 10 bases from J, the gap between germline ends came to 13 bases. The CDR3 loop spans 13 amino acids. The CDR3 sequence: CASSSGPSGKLFF. The CDR3 bases are TGTGCCAGCAGTTCAGGACCTAGCGGAAAACTGTTTTTT.

This clone was picked up a small number of times. The chain carries TRBV7-8 and TRBJ1-2; 11 bases are shared with TRBD1. V shed 4 bases and J 5 bases; nucleotides not matched to a gene: 12. From germline, CDR1 is SGHVS and CDR2 FQNEAQ. The length of the CDR3 is 17 residues. CDR3 protein: CASSSGTGGKALYGYTF. The CDR3 bases are TGTGCCAGCAGCTCCGGGACAGGGGGAAAGGCGTTATATGGCTACACCTTC.

The chain combines TRBV13 with TRBJ1-1; 7 bases line up with TRBD1. V shed 2 bases, J shed 4 bases, and the junction held 1 base outside the gene matches. Per the germline V gene, CDR1 is PRHDT and CDR2 is FYEKMQ (reference sequence). CDR3 length: 13 residues. This CDR3 is CASSLSGGTEAFF. The CDR3 DNA sequence: TGTGCCAGCAGCTTATCAGGGGGCACTGAAGCTTTCTTT.

The chain employs TRBV7-2 and TRBJ1-5; D possibly corresponds to TRBD1 (5 bases). This CDR3 region has 17 residues. V was trimmed by 4 bases and J by 1 base, leaving 17 bases between them. Germline assignment: CDR1 SGHTA and CDR2 FQGNSA. CDR3 region: CASSSGGGLRSNQPQHF. The CDR3 DNA reads TGTGCCAGCAGCTCCGGGGGGGGACTTAGGAGCAATCAGCCCCAGCATTTT. The full variable domain, with the rest looked up from reference TRBV7-2 and TRBJ1-5, is GAGVSQSPSNKVTEKGKDVELRCDPISGHTALYWYRQSLGQGLEFLIYFQGNSAPDKSGLPSDRFSAERTGGSVSTLTIQRTQQEDSAVYLCASSSGGGLRSNQPQHFGDGTRLSIL.

This clone was found once. The CDR3 spells CASSPARNEQFF. The CDR3 DNA sequence: TGCGCCAGCAGCCCGGCTAGGAATGAGCAGTTCTTC. The chain is built from TRBV4-1 and TRBJ2-1; D gene unclear. In germline, CDR1 is MGHRA, CDR2 YSYEKL. The CDR3 sequence is 12 residues long. Trimming took 4 bases from V and 7 from J, leaving 8 bases between them.

This clone was observed a handful of times. J is TRBJ1-4 and V is TRBV5-1; no clear D gene. Deletions cut 0 bases from V and 6 bases from J, with 12 bases between. The CDR3 covers 15 residues. Germline assignment: CDR1 SGHRS and CDR2 YFSETQ. This CDR3 is CASSLGSGWDEKLFF. The CDR3 DNA follows: TGCGCCAGCAGCTTGGGATCAGGTTGGGATGAAAAACTGTTTTTT.

The sample holds a few counts of this clone. This rearrangement joins TRBV28 to TRBJ1-5, with TRBD1 as a possible D gene (5 bases). CDR1 and CDR2 from the germline V gene are MDHEN and SYDVKM. This CDR3 contains 14 residues. The V and J ends lost 5 bases and 2 bases respectively, with 10 bases between them. The CDR3 region has the DNA TGTGCCAGCAGTAGGGGTGGGGGCAATCAGCCCCAGCATTTT. This encodes CASSRGGGNQPQHF.

In its sample, this clone was seen once. The V call is TRBV3-1 (or the pseudogene TRBV3-2), the J call TRBJ1-1; D ambiguous. The CDR3 runs to 15 residues. V gave up 1 base and J gave up 3 bases, with 12 bases separating them. CDR1 is LGHDT and CDR2 is YNNKEL in the germline V gene (reference sequence). CDR3 region: CASSQAPGDYTEAFF. In DNA form, the CDR3 reads TGTGCCAGCAGCCAAGCACCCGGGGATTACACTGAAGCTTTCTTT.

This sequence joins TRBV5-6 and TRBJ1-4, with 10 bases identical to TRBD1. The ends lost 6 bases at V and 8 bases at J; junction bases unmatched: 7. Germline V CDR1 and CDR2: SGHDT, YYEEEE. The CDR3 contains 14 residues. This CDR3 is CASTETGGGEKLFF. The CDR3 bases are TGTGCCAGCACTGAGACAGGGGGCGGCGAAAAACTGTTTTTT.

The rearrangement links TRBV5-1 to TRBJ2-7; 9 bases align to TRBD2. This CDR3 has 15 amino acids. V lost 1 base to trimming and J lost 2 bases; unmatched junction nucleotides: 4. Germline V gene sequence: CDR1 SGHRS, CDR2 YFSETQ. CDR3 nucleotide sequence: TGCGCCAGCAGCTTGTCCCCTAGCGGGGCCTACGAGCAGTACTTC. It specifies CASSLSPSGAYEQYF.

J is TRBJ2-1 and V is TRBV7-9; 10 nucleotides match TRBD2. V shed 2 bases and J 9 bases; nucleotides not matched to a gene: 7. This CDR3 is built from 15 residues. Germline CDR1 SEHNR, CDR2 FQNEAQ (reference sequence). The CDR3 is CASSLSGRARSEQFF. The CDR3 coding sequence is TGTGCCAGCAGCTTAAGCGGGAGGGCAAGGAGTGAGCAGTTCTTC.

This clone has only a few counts. This sequence joins TRBV5-6 and TRBJ1-2; 10 nucleotides align to TRBD1. V dropped 2 bases and J dropped 2; count of bases not matched to a gene: 12. This CDR3 has 18 amino acids. CDR1 is SGHDT and CDR2 is YYEEEE in the germline V gene. This CDR3 reads CASSLRNRQGAQNYGYTF. The CDR3 nucleotides are TGTGCCAGCAGCTTACGCAACAGACAGGGGGCGCAGAACTATGGCTACACCTTC.

This clone was counted only a few times. The J gene is TRBJ2-1, the V gene TRBV5-8; D gene uncertain. The V gene's germline CDR1 is SGHTS and CDR2 YDEGEE. The V end was cut by 0 bases, the J end by 15 bases, with 13 bases between. The CDR3 is 12 residues long. The CDR3 loop reads CASSLVSPPRFF. The CDR3 region has the DNA TGTGCCAGCAGCTTGGTATCCCCGCCGAGGTTCTTC.